This T cell receptor beta chain was found in a study of molecular identifiers for immune sequencing clone quantification. Background on the study: Five aliquots were made in replicates from the RNA of around 20,000 or 100,000 naive CD8 cells, and four were sequenced.

TCRdb processed the PCR reads anew with MiXCR; each CDR3 protein has one entry. The sample records about 510,000 distinct CDR3 sequences, around 25% being singletons. CDR3 size: 17 residues. Germline V gene data show CDR1 as SGHDT and CDR2 as YYEEEE. Whole-study results and caveats: Over 97% of effector molecules, yet under 1% of naive-cell molecules, were held by clones above 20 RNA copies. Single-cell amounts of spiked Jurkat TCR RNA were reportedly detectable among roughly 950,000 naive cells.

To note about this clonotype: Its antigen is unknown. The junction differs from germline at one of its ends, possibly a read error.

The chain links TRBV5-6 to TRBJ2-6; 9 positions match TRBD1. This TCR derives from a human donor in good health. Some libraries in this study had Jurkat cell RNA spiked in. The sample taken for sequencing was naive CD8+ T cells from blood, with Jurkat cell RNA spiked in. The subset is: FACS-sorted CD8+CD4-CCR7+CD45RA+ naive T cells. CDR3 region: CASSRDRASSGANGLTF. Here the CDR3 DNA reads TGTGCCAGCAGTCGGGACAGGGCCAGCTCTGGGGCCAACGGCCTGACTTTC.